The 15 T cell receptor beta chains below all came from one sample that was sequenced in a study of PD-1 blockade in classical Hodgkin lymphoma. Time point in this sample: cycle 4 day 1 (C4D1), after less than 7 weeks of nivolumab. Every one of the patients relapsed after autologous stem cell transplantation (brentuximab vedotin exposure was variable). Produced via immunoSEQ multiplex PCR; TCRdb's table is partial and in-frame only. The sample gives around 21,000 clones, about 77% of which show up once; 20% to 25% is in the top ten. Here the sequenced sample was peripheral blood mononuclear cells (PBMCs), taken before the fourth cycle of nivolumab. The receptors here all came from a human donor with classical Hodgkin lymphoma.

The chain carries TRBV18 and TRBJ2-3; 9 bases line up with TRBD2. The CDR3 contains 15 residues. The germline V gene has CDR1 KGHSH and CDR2 LQKENI. Unmatched junction bases numbered 4, after V lost 2 bases and J lost 4 bases. The CDR3: CASSPNSGSSDTQYF. The CDR3 DNA follows: TGTGCCAGCTCACCAAATAGCGGGAGCTCAGATACGCAGTATTTT. The whole variable domain, filled in from reference TRBV18 and TRBJ2-3, reads NAGVMQNPRHLVRRRGQEARLRCSPMKGHSHVYWYRQLPEEGLKFMVYLQKENIIDESGMPKERFSAEFPKEGPSILRIQQVVRGDSAAYFCASSPNSGSSDTQYFGPGTRLTVL.

This clone was detected once. V and J are TRBV7-9 and TRBJ1-3; no reliable D call. The germline V and J ends were trimmed by 5 bases and 2 bases, with 13 bases remaining between them. The CDR3 spans 15 residues. The germline V gene has CDR1 SEHNR and CDR2 FQNEAQ (reference sequence). CDR3 amino acids: CASSPPGRTGNTIYF. CDR3 nucleotides: TGTGCCAGCAGCCCCCCGGGGAGGACTGGAAACACCATATATTTT.

The V call is TRBV9, the J call TRBJ2-1; D is perhaps TRBD1 or TRBD2 (5 bases each). V was shortened by 0 bases and J by 6 bases, with 13 bases between the two germline ends. Per the germline V gene, CDR1 is SGDLS and CDR2 is YYNGEE. The CDR3 length is 15 residues. CDR3 sequence reads: CASSVGGTLLNEQFF. CDR3 in DNA: TGTGCCAGCAGCGTAGGAGGGACCCTCCTCAATGAGCAGTTCTTC.

The chain joins TRBV2 to TRBJ2-5; the D gene is possibly TRBD1 (5 bases). Trimming shortened V by 6 bases and J by 6 bases, and 11 bases separated the two germline ends. CDR1 and CDR2 from the germline V gene are SNHLY and FYNNEI. The length of the CDR3 is 12 residues. This CDR3 is CASRNMGQTQYF. The CDR3 DNA reads as TGTGCCAGCAGGAACATGGGGCAGACCCAGTACTTC.

This clone was picked up a small number of times. The chain couples TRBV30 to TRBJ1-3; no firm D call. V was clipped by 8 bases and J by 0 bases, with 11 bases between them. Germline V gives CDR1 GTSNPN, CDR2 SVGIG (reference sequence). The CDR3 runs 13 residues. CDR3 nucleotides: TGTGCCCTTATGAGGAACTCTGGAAACACCATATATTTT. This codes for CALMRNSGNTIYF.

The chain combines TRBV10-2 with TRBJ2-3; 9 bases are a match to TRBD1. Germline V CDR1 and CDR2: WSHSY, SAAADI. This CDR3 is built from 15 residues. V lost 7 bases, J lost 2 bases, and 7 bases stayed unmatched. The CDR3 nucleotides are TGCGCCAGCATCCGAGGGACAGGGAACACAGATACGCAGTATTTT. It encodes CASIRGTGNTDTQYF.

V usage is TRBV7-8 and J usage is TRBJ2-7; D remains unclear. CDR1 is SGHVS, CDR2 FQNEAQ, per germline. Between the trimmed V and J ends, which lost 4 bases and 3 bases, there was a span of 7 bases. The CDR3 has 12 amino acids. CDR3 in amino acids: CASSSRVYEQYV. The CDR3 region has the DNA TGTGCCAGCAGCTCCCGGGTCTACGAGCAGTACGTC.

The chain couples TRBV5-1 to TRBJ2-6; perhaps TRBD1 as D (6 bases). Germline V gene lookup returns CDR1 SGHRS and CDR2 YFSETQ. The CDR3 sequence is 15 residues long. V shed 1 base and J shed 7 bases, with 12 bases lying between them. The CDR3 is CASSLLGASANVLTF. The CDR3 DNA follows: TGCGCCAGCAGCTTGCTGGGGGCCTCTGCCAACGTCCTGACTTTC.

The sample holds a few counts of this clone. The chain links TRBV28 to TRBJ1-2; D is undetermined. Germline V gene data show CDR1 as MDHEN and CDR2 as SYDVKM. CDR3 size: 10 residues. The V and J ends lost 10 bases and 8 bases respectively, with 11 bases between them. DNA for the CDR3: TGTGCCACCTTATCAGAAGGCTACACCTTC. Translating gives CATLSEGYTF.

This sequence joins TRBV6-6 and TRBJ1-5, with D maybe TRBD1 (5 bases). V lost 2 bases to trimming and J lost 4 bases, with 15 bases between them. Germline values: CDR1 MNHNY, CDR2 SVGAGI (reference sequence). The CDR3 has 16 residues. CDR3 bases: TGTGCCAGCAGTTACGATGTCGGACGGGGGAATCAGCCCCAGCATTTT. Protein: CASSYDVGRGNQPQHF.

This sequence joins TRBV7-6 and TRBJ1-6, with D possibly matching TRBD1 (6 bases). CDR1 and CDR2 (germline): SGHVS, FNYEAQ. V shed 2 bases and J shed 10 bases, with 18 bases lying between them. The CDR3 extends over 16 amino acids. In nucleotides, the CDR3 is TGTGCCAGCAGCTTAAACTTAGACGCGGGACAATCACCCCTCCACTTT. This sequence encodes CASSLNLDAGQSPLHF.

This sequence joins TRBV29-1 and TRBJ2-3; D not resolved. V was cut by 4 bases and J by 2 bases, with 7 bases left in between. The CDR3 has 12 residues. Germline lookup yields CDR1 SQVTM and CDR2 ANQGSEA. CDR3 DNA sequence: TGCAGCGTTGTTCCTATCACAGATACGCAGTATTTT. Amino acid sequence: CSVVPITDTQYF.

This clone has a handful of counts. The chain joins TRBV19 to TRBJ2-3; 14 bases map to TRBD2. V shed 8 bases, J shed 0 bases, and the junction held 1 base outside the gene matches. In germline, CDR1 is LNHDA, CDR2 SQIVND (reference sequence). This CDR3 comprises 15 residues. The CDR3 here is CASGTSGRSTDTQYF. In DNA form, the CDR3 reads TGTGCCAGTGGGACTAGCGGGAGAAGCACAGATACGCAGTATTTT.

The chain links TRBV4-1 to TRBJ2-3; TRBD1 might be the D (6 bases). The germline gives CDR1 MGHRA, CDR2 YSYEKL. The CDR3 runs to 17 residues. V lost 2 bases and J lost 3, with 18 bases in between. The CDR3 DNA is TGCGCCAGCAGCCAAACCCCAGGGGCGGTTCGGACAGATACGCAGTATTTT. It yields the protein CASSQTPGAVRTDTQYF.

This chain uses TRBV27 with TRBJ2-2, with D tentatively TRBD1 or TRBD2 (5 bases each). The CDR3 has 14 amino acids. Deletions cut 6 bases from V and 8 bases from J, with 16 bases between. From germline, CDR1 is MNHEY and CDR2 SMNVEV (reference sequence). CDR3 coding DNA: TGTGCCAGCAGCCGGGGCCAATCGGGAGGGGAGCTGTTTTTT. Translating gives CASSRGQSGGELFF.